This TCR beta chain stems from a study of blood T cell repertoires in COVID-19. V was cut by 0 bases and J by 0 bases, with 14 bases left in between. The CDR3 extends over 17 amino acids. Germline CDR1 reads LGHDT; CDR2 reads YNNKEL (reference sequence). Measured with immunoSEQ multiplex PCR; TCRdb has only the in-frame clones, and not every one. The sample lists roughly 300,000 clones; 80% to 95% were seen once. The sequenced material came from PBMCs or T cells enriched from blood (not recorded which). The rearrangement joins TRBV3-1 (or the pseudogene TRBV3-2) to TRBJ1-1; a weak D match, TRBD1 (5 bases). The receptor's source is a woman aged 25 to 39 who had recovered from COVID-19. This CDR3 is CASSQEGAGTLNTEAFF. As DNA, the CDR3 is TGTGCCAGCAGCCAAGAAGGGGCGGGGACGTTGAACACTGAAGCTTTCTTT.